Described below is a single TCR beta chain sequence and its context. Seattle-derived patients entered the study during active infection and were followed longitudinally. The sample belongs to a study of blood T cell repertoires in COVID-19. Sequencing was performed with immunoSEQ multiplex PCR; in TCRdb, only in-frame clones are kept and a portion is missing. The profile shows approximately 200,000 clones, about 87% of them singletons. The sequence came from a man aged 25 to 45 with COVID-19, enrolled during active disease. The material sequenced was peripheral blood.

The CDR3 nucleotides are TGTGCCAGTAGTATAAGGACAGGGGCGTCCACCACTCGCTCTGGAAACACCATATATTTT. Amino acids: CASSIRTGASTTRSGNTIYF. The chain uses TRBV19 and TRBJ1-3, with TRBD1 matching 9 bases. V lost 2 bases and J lost 0; bases outside the gene matches: 14. Germline CDR1 LNHDA, CDR2 SQIVND (reference sequence). This CDR3 comprises 20 residues. The variable domain in full, completed from reference TRBV19 and TRBJ1-3, reads DGGITQSPKYLFRKEGQNVTLSCEQNLNHDAMYWYRQDPGQGLRLIYYSQIVNDFQKGDIAEGYSVSREKKESFPLTVTSAQKNPTAFYLCASSIRTGASTTRSGNTIYFGEGSWLTVV.